Presented here are 29 T cell receptor beta chains from one specimen sequenced in a study of blood T cell repertoires in COVID-19. Clones were sequenced by immunoSEQ multiplex PCR, and TCRdb holds only the in-frame ones, with some missing. Among 55,000 to 75,000 clones listed, about 81% were seen once. The material sequenced was peripheral blood. Receptors were obtained from a human donor in a cohort sampled during active COVID-19.

This chain connects TRBV11-2 to TRBJ2-1; the match to TRBD1 covers 10 bases. CDR1 and CDR2 from the germline V gene are SGHAT and FQNNGV. The V and J ends lost 3 bases and 2 bases, in that order; junction bases with no gene match: 1. The CDR3 loop spans 15 amino acids. CDR3 in amino acids: CASSFDRGPYNEQFF. DNA of the CDR3: TGTGCCAGCAGCTTCGACAGGGGGCCCTACAATGAGCAGTTCTTC.

The J gene is TRBJ2-1, the V gene TRBV30; D is ambiguous. The germline V gene encodes CDR1 GTSNPN and CDR2 SVGIG (reference sequence). The CDR3 contains 14 residues. The V gene lost 5 bases and the J gene lost 5 bases, with 16 bases spanning the gap. The CDR3 sequence is CAWVADRSDNEQFF. In DNA form, the CDR3 reads TGTGCCTGGGTCGCGGATCGGTCCGACAATGAGCAGTTCTTC. The whole variable domain, filled in from reference TRBV30 and TRBJ2-1, reads SQTIHQWPATLVQPVGSPLSLECTVEGTSNPNLYWYRQAAGRGLQLLFYSVGIGQISSEVPQNLSASRPQDRQFILSSKKLLLSDSGFYLCAWVADRSDNEQFFGPGTRLTVL.

CDR3 amino acids: CASRYRSGRATGANVLTF. The DNA for the CDR3 is TGTGCCAGCAGGTACCGTAGCGGGAGGGCCACTGGGGCCAACGTCCTGACTTTC. The chain couples TRBV5-6 to TRBJ2-6; 11 nucleotides match TRBD2. Trimming removed 5 bases from V and 2 bases from J; junction bases left unmatched: 9. This CDR3 spans 18 amino acids. In germline, CDR1 is SGHDT, CDR2 YYEEEE. Combining the CDR3 with reference TRBV5-6 and TRBJ2-6 gives the whole variable domain DAGVTQSPTHLIKTRGQQVTLRCSPKSGHDTVSWYQQALGQGPQFIFQYYEEEERQRGNFPDRFSGHQFPNYSSELNVNALLLGDSALYLCASRYRSGRATGANVLTFGAGSRLTVL.

This clone was counted a single time. The chain joins TRBV2 to TRBJ2-7; D may match TRBD1 or TRBD2 (9 bases each). CDR3 length equals 19 residues. V lost 6 bases, J lost 1 base, and 28 bases lay in between. CDR1 and CDR2 from the germline V gene are SNHLY and FYNNEI. CDR3: CASSDGTGPGLAGSYEQYF. In DNA form, the CDR3 reads TGTGCCAGCAGCGACGGGACAGGGCCCGGGCTAGCGGGATCCTACGAGCAGTACTTC.

The chain joins TRBV28 to TRBJ2-3; 11 bases match TRBD1. The trim removed 2 bases at V and 5 bases at J, leaving 6 bases unmatched. The V gene's germline CDR1 is MDHEN and CDR2 SYDVKM. CDR3 length: 16 amino acids. CDR3 region: CASSLGQGAPEDTQYF. As DNA, the CDR3 is TGTGCCAGCAGTTTAGGACAGGGGGCGCCGGAAGATACGCAGTATTTT. Looking up the rest from reference TRBV28 and TRBJ2-3 gives the full variable domain: DVKVTQSSRYLVKRTGEKVFLECVQDMDHENMFWYRQDPGLGLRLIYFSYDVKMKEKGDIPEGYSVSREKKERFSLILESASTNQTSMYLCASSLGQGAPEDTQYFGPGTRLTVL.

The V and J genes are TRBV19 and TRBJ2-3, with 12 nucleotides matching TRBD2. The CDR3 consists of 14 residues. V shed 11 bases, J shed 5 bases, and the junction held 8 bases outside the gene matches. Looked up from germline, CDR1 is LNHDA and CDR2 is SQIVND (reference sequence). CDR3 bases: TGTGCCTCCCCTCCGACTAGCGGGAGAGATACGCAGTATTTT. Protein: CASPPTSGRDTQYF.

This clone has just one count. The chain joins TRBV19 to TRBJ2-1; D is undetermined. This CDR3 has 15 residues. Germline CDR1 LNHDA, CDR2 SQIVND (reference sequence). Trimming took 5 bases from V and 0 from J, leaving 11 bases between them. In nucleotides, the CDR3 is TGTGCCAGTAGTCTGAGCGTCCTCTCCTACAATGAGCAGTTCTTC. It translates to CASSLSVLSYNEQFF.

The CDR3 loop is CASSLNPGGKQFF. Here the CDR3 DNA reads TGTGCCAGCAGCTTAAATCCGGGAGGGAAGCAGTTCTTC. The rearrangement uses TRBV7-2 and TRBJ2-1; 8 bases line up with TRBD2. The length of the CDR3 is 13 residues. Germline assignment: CDR1 SGHTA and CDR2 FQGNSA. Trimming cost V 2 bases and J 11 bases; bases outside gene matches: 5.

This clone was seen a handful of times. Other DNA variants within this sample encode the same CDR3. The genes are TRBV5-4 and TRBJ2-3; 7 bases line up with TRBD1. V was pared by 2 bases and J by 3 bases, with 6 bases of the junction left unmatched. Germline V lookup: CDR1 SGHNT, CDR2 YYREEE (reference sequence). The CDR3 loop spans 15 amino acids. The CDR3 here is CASSFPGTETDTQYF. Written as DNA, the CDR3 is TGTGCCAGCAGCTTCCCCGGGACAGAGACAGATACGCAGTATTTT. Supplemented by reference TRBV5-4 and TRBJ2-3, the full variable domain reads ETGVTQSPTHLIKTRGQQVTLRCSSQSGHNTVSWYQQALGQGPQFIFQYYREEENGRGNFPPRFSGLQFPNYSSELNVNALELDDSALYLCASSFPGTETDTQYFGPGTRLTVL.

This clone came up a few times. The chain carries TRBV6-5 and TRBJ1-2, with D maybe TRBD1 (5 bases). Trimming left V 6 bases short and J 3 bases short, with 11 bases between. CDR1 MNHEY and CDR2 SVGAGI come from the germline V gene. The length of the CDR3 is 13 residues. The CDR3 nucleotides are TGTGCCAGCAGCAAGGGGTCCGACTATGGCTACACCTTC. It translates to CASSKGSDYGYTF.

The chain couples TRBV7-2 to TRBJ1-2; D gene unclear. Germline V gives CDR1 SGHTA, CDR2 FQGNSA. Trimming cost V 5 bases and J 2 bases, with 9 bases left between them. The CDR3 has 13 residues. CDR3 sequence reads: CASSPTVNYGYTF. DNA of the CDR3: TGTGCCAGCAGCCCTACAGTAAACTATGGCTACACCTTC.

This clone showed up just once. The chain joins TRBV18 to TRBJ1-1, with D uncertain. The CDR3 extends over 12 amino acids. V shed 5 bases and J shed 8 bases, with 12 bases lying between them. Germline assignment: CDR1 KGHSH and CDR2 LQKENI. For the CDR3, the DNA is TGTGCCAGCTCAGGTTTAGAGCCAGAAGCTTTCTTT. It yields the protein CASSGLEPEAFF.

CDR3 nucleotide sequence: TGTGCCAGCAGCTGGGAGGGACTAGCGGGACCGAACACCGGGGAGCTGTTTTTT. This encodes CASSWEGLAGPNTGELFF. The chain recombines TRBV7-6 with TRBJ2-2; 13 nucleotides line up with TRBD2. The germline V gene has CDR1 SGHVS and CDR2 FNYEAQ. CDR3 size: 18 residues. V was pared by 4 bases and J by 0 bases, with 5 bases of the junction left unmatched. The entire variable domain, with the rest obtained from reference TRBV7-6 and TRBJ2-2, is as follows: GAGVSQSPRYKVTKRGQDVALRCDPISGHVSLYWYRQALGQGPEFLTYFNYEAQQDKSGLPNDRFSAERPEGSISTLTIQRTEQRDSAMYRCASSWEGLAGPNTGELFFGEGSRLTVL.

The chain links TRBV30 to TRBJ2-3, with TRBD2 matching 10 bases. The J segment lost 7 bases and the V segment lost 3 bases, leaving 10 bases of the junction unmatched. Germline V gives CDR1 GTSNPN, CDR2 SVGIG (reference sequence). The CDR3 extends over 15 amino acids. CDR3 sequence (DNA): TGTGCCTGGAGCGGACTAGCGGTTGGGGAGAATACGCAGTATTTT. Its protein is CAWSGLAVGENTQYF.

The CDR3 here is CASSPGKGEVSPLHF. The CDR3 nucleotides read TGCGCCAGCAGCCCCGGGAAGGGCGAGGTCTCACCCCTCCACTTT. The J gene is TRBJ1-6, the V gene TRBV4-3; D is undetermined. The germline V and J ends were trimmed by 4 bases and 10 bases, with 17 bases remaining between them. From germline, CDR1 is LGHNA and CDR2 YSLEER. The CDR3 has 15 residues.

The CDR3 bases are TGTGCCAGCAGCTTCCATGACAGGGCCTCTGGAAACACCATATATTTT. Translation: CASSFHDRASGNTIYF. The J gene is TRBJ1-3, the V gene TRBV7-9; 7 bases are a match to TRBD1. Germline CDR1 and CDR2: SEHNR and FQNEAQ (reference sequence). The junction had 5 bases not matched to a gene; V was cut back by 3 bases and J by 0 bases. This CDR3 spans 16 amino acids.

The chain is built from TRBV4-1 and TRBJ2-3; 10 bases align to TRBD2. The CDR3 totals 16 residues. V trimming: 2 bases; J trimming: 0 bases; junction bases outside the gene matches: 2. The germline gives CDR1 MGHRA, CDR2 YSYEKL. The chain's CDR3 is CASSQRTSGSTDTQYF. The CDR3 DNA reads TGCGCCAGCAGCCAACGGACTAGCGGTAGCACAGATACGCAGTATTTT.

The chain combines TRBV7-3 with TRBJ2-3; 7 nucleotides match TRBD2. V was pared by 8 bases and J by 0 bases, with 8 bases of the junction left unmatched. The germline gives CDR1 SGHTA, CDR2 FQGTGA. The CDR3 spans 15 residues. CDR3 sequence (DNA): TGTGCCAGCGCCTCCGGGACTACTAGCACAGATACGCAGTATTTT. This translates into CASASGTTSTDTQYF.

This chain joins TRBV6-4 and TRBJ2-5, with TRBD1 identical over 8 bases. Germline V gives CDR1 MRHNA, CDR2 SNTAGT. The length of the CDR3 is 18 residues. The ends lost 2 bases at V and 5 bases at J; junction bases unmatched: 16. CDR3 residues: CASSDARQPRQGRETQYF. In DNA, the CDR3 is TGTGCCAGCAGTGACGCCCGTCAACCTCGACAGGGGAGGGAGACCCAGTACTTC.

The chain employs TRBV7-9 and TRBJ2-5; no clear D gene. Per germline, CDR1 SEHNR and CDR2 FQNEAQ (reference sequence). Trimming removed 8 bases at V and 5 bases at J, with 21 bases between. The CDR3 totals 15 residues. CDR3 region: CASGTTTTLGETQYF. CDR3 DNA sequence: TGTGCCAGCGGAACTACAACAACGCTCGGGGAGACCCAGTACTTC.

The chain has TRBV7-2 and TRBJ2-2, with TRBD1 matching 8 bases. This CDR3 has 15 amino acids. J lost 2 bases, V lost 5 bases, and 4 bases had no gene match. CDR1 is SGHTA and CDR2 is FQGNSA in the germline V gene. The CDR3 loop reads CASSPGGLNTGELFF. The CDR3 nucleotides read TGTGCCAGCAGCCCAGGGGGCCTCAACACCGGGGAGCTGTTTTTT.

The chain couples TRBV27 to TRBJ2-3; 13 bases fit TRBD2. Germline CDR1 reads MNHEY; CDR2 reads SMNVEV (reference sequence). With 8 bases clipped from V and 2 bases from J, the junction kept 13 bases outside the gene matches. The CDR3 spans 18 residues. CDR3 in DNA: TGTGCCAGCCGACGAGGGACCGGGACTAGCGGGACCACAGATACGCAGTATTTT. As protein: CASRRGTGTSGTTDTQYF.

This chain links TRBV27 with TRBJ2-5, with TRBD2 matching over 13 bases. This CDR3 is built from 17 residues. Losses at the gene ends were 2 bases for V and 2 bases for J; bases not matched to a gene: 5. From germline, CDR1 is MNHEY and CDR2 SMNVEV (reference sequence). This CDR3 is CASSLTGTSGTQETQYF. CDR3 nucleotides: TGTGCCAGCAGTTTAACCGGGACTAGCGGGACACAAGAGACCCAGTACTTC.

This chain connects TRBV2 to TRBJ2-6, with D possibly being TRBD2 (6 bases). There are 17 residues in the CDR3. From germline, CDR1 is SNHLY and CDR2 FYNNEI. The V gene lost 7 bases and the J gene lost 0 bases, with 16 bases spanning the gap. CDR3 amino acids: CASKWESGFSGANVLTF. In DNA, the CDR3 is TGTGCCAGCAAATGGGAAAGCGGGTTCTCTGGGGCCAACGTCCTGACTTTC. Full variable domain (outside the CDR3, taken from reference TRBV2 and TRBJ2-6): EPEVTQTPSHQVTQMGQEVILRCVPISNHLYFYWYRQILGQKVEFLVSFYNNEISEKSEIFDDQFSVERPDGSNFTLKIRSTKLEDSAMYFCASKWESGFSGANVLTFGAGSRLTVL.

The chain is built from TRBV19 and TRBJ2-1; TRBD2 agrees at 11 bases. This CDR3 has 16 amino acids. Germline trimming cut 4 bases from V and 8 bases from J; bases unmatched to any gene: 10. Germline CDR1 reads LNHDA; CDR2 reads SQIVND (reference sequence). The CDR3, as DNA: TGTGCCAGTAGTACAACCCTCACTAGCGGGAGTTATGAGCAGTTCTTC. Translated: CASSTTLTSGSYEQFF. The full variable domain, rest sourced from reference TRBV19 and TRBJ2-1, is DGGITQSPKYLFRKEGQNVTLSCEQNLNHDAMYWYRQDPGQGLRLIYYSQIVNDFQKGDIAEGYSVSREKKESFPLTVTSAQKNPTAFYLCASSTTLTSGSYEQFFGPGTRLTVL.

The chain joins TRBV28 to TRBJ1-2; TRBD1 aligns across 9 bases. Trimming took 9 bases from V and 7 from J; bases not matched to a gene: 9. CDR1 and CDR2 from the germline V gene are MDHEN and SYDVKM. The CDR3 covers 13 residues. The CDR3 coding sequence is TGTGCCAGTGGGGACAGGGTAGATCTTGGCTACACCTTC. Its protein is CASGDRVDLGYTF.

The rearrangement uses TRBV2 and TRBJ1-5, with TRBD1 as a possible D gene (5 bases). Trimming stripped 3 bases from V and 2 bases from J, with 8 bases between. Germline loops: CDR1 SNHLY, CDR2 FYNNEI. The CDR3 sequence is 14 residues long. CDR3 bases: TGTGCCAGCAGTGACACCAGGGGCAATCAGCCCCAGCATTTT. It encodes CASSDTRGNQPQHF.

The V gene is TRBV19, the J gene TRBJ1-1; TRBD1 is a possible D gene (6 bases). The CDR3 contains 13 residues. Trimming took 5 bases from V and 12 from J, leaving 19 bases between them. Germline V CDR1 and CDR2: LNHDA, SQIVND (reference sequence). The CDR3 reads CASSRSWGDRPFF. In nucleotides, the CDR3 is TGTGCCAGTAGTCGAAGTTGGGGAGACAGGCCTTTCTTT.

V is TRBV9 and J is TRBJ1-1; the match to TRBD1 covers 10 bases. V shed 3 bases and J 3 bases; nucleotides not matched to a gene: 2. There are 14 residues in the CDR3. The germline CDR1 and CDR2 sequences are SGDLS and YYNGEE. The CDR3 region has the DNA TGTGCCAGCAGCGGAGGGACAGGGGACACTGAAGCTTTCTTT. Protein: CASSGGTGDTEAFF.